This TCR beta chain emerged from a study of CD8+ T cells in alopecia areata. In the study overall: It was oral tofacitinib, at 5 to 10 mg twice daily, that treated patients received. Study findings and constraints: Alopecia totalis/universalis scalp especially showed more expanded CD8+ clones than normal scalp.

Comments on this clone: Its cognate antigen is unknown.

RNA extraction was followed by reverse transcription into cDNA, which acted as the sequencing template. This table comes from immunoSEQ multiplex PCR, and its TCRdb copy is limited to in-frame clones, with some not included. Of some 100,000 clones in the sample, about three fifths were seen once. Documented treatment: oral pan-JAK inhibitor, 5-10 mg twice daily. Sequenced here: CD8+ T cells sorted from blood, sampled at week 4, from a patient treated with tofacitinib. This receptor was taken from a human donor with alopecia areata.

CDR3 sequence reads: CASIRGPEDTEAFF. As DNA, the CDR3 is TGTGCCAGCATCCGGGGCCCGGAGGATACTGAAGCTTTCTTT. The J gene is TRBJ1-1, the V gene TRBV5-6; possibly TRBD1 for D (5 bases). Germline CDR1 is SGHDT and CDR2 is YYEEEE. The CDR3 has 14 residues. V was cut by 6 bases and J by 5 bases, with 17 bases left in between.